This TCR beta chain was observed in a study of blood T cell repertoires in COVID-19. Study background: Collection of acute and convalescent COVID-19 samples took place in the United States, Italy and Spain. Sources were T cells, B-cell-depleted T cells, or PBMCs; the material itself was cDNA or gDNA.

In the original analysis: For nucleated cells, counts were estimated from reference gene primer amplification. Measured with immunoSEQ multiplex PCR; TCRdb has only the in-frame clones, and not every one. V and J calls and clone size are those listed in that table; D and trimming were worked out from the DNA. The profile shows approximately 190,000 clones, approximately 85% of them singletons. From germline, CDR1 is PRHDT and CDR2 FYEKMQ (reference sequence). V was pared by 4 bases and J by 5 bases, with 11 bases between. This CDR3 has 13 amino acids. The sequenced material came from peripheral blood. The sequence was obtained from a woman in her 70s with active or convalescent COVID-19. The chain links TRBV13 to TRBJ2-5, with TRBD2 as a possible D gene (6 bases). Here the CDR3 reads CASSSTSQETQYF. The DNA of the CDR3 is TGTGCCAGCAGCTCTACTAGCCAGGAGACCCAGTACTTC.